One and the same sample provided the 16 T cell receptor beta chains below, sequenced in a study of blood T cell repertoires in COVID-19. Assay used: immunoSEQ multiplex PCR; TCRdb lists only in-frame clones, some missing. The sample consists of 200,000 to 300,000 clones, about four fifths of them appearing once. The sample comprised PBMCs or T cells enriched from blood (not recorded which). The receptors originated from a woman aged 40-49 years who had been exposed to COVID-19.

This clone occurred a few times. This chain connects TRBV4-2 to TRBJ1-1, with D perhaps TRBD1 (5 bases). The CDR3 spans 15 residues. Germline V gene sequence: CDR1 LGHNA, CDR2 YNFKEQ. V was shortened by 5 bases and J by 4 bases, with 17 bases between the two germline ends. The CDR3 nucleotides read TGTGCCAGCAGCTCAGATTGGGGCGAGGTCACTGAAGCTTTCTTT. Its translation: CASSSDWGEVTEAFF.

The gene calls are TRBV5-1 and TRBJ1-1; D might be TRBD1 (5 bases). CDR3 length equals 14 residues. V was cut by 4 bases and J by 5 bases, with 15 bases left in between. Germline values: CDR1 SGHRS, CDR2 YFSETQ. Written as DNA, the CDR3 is TGCGCCAGCAGCCGAACGGGGGATCGGACTGAAGCTTTCTTT. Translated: CASSRTGDRTEAFF.

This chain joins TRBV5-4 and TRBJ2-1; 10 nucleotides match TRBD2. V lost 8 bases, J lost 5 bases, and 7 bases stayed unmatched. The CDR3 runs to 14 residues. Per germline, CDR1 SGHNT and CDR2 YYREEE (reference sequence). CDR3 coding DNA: TGTGCCAGTCGGCTAGCGGGGGCTAACAATGAGCAGTTCTTC. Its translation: CASRLAGANNEQFF.

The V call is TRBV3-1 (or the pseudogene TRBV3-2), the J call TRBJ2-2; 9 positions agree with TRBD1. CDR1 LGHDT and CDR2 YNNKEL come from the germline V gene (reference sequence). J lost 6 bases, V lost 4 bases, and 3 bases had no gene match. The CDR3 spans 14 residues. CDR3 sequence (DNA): TGTGCCAGCAGCCGACAGGGGGTCCCCGGGGAGCTGTTTTTT. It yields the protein CASSRQGVPGELFF.

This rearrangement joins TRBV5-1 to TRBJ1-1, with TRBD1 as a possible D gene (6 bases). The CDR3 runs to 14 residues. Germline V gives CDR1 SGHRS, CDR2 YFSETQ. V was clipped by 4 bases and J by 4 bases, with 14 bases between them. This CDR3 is CASSMVARGTEAFF. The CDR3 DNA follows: TGCGCCAGCAGCATGGTGGCCAGGGGCACTGAAGCTTTCTTT.

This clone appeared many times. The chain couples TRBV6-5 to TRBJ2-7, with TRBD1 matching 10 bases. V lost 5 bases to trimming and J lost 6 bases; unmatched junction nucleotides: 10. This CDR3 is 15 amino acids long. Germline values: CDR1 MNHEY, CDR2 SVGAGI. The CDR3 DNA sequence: TGTGCCAGCAGTCTGTACGGGACAGGGGTAAGCGAGCAGTACTTC. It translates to CASSLYGTGVSEQYF.

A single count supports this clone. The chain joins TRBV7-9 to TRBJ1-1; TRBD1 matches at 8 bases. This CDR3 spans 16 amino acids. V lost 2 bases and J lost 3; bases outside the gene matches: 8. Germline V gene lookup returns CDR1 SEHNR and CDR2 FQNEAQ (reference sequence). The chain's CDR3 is CASSLIRDRGDTEAFF. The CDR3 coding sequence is TGTGCCAGCAGCTTAATCCGAGACAGGGGAGACACTGAAGCTTTCTTT.

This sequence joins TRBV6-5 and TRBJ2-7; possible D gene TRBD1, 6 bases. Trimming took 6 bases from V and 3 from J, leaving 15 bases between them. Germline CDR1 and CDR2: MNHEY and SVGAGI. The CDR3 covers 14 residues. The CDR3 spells CASSGNEGVYEQYF. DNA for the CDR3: TGTGCCAGCAGCGGGAATGAGGGGGTCTACGAGCAGTACTTC.

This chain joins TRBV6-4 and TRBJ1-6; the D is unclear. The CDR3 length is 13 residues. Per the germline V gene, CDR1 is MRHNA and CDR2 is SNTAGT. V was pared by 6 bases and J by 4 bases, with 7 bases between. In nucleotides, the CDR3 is TGTGCCAGCAGCTCGGGGTATAATTCACCCCTCCACTTT. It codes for CASSSGYNSPLHF.

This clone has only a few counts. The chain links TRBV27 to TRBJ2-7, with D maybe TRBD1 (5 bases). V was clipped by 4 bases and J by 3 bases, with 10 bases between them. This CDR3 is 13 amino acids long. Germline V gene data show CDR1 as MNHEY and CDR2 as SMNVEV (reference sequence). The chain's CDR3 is CASSWYQGYEQYF. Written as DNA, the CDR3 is TGTGCCAGCAGTTGGTATCAGGGCTACGAGCAGTACTTC.

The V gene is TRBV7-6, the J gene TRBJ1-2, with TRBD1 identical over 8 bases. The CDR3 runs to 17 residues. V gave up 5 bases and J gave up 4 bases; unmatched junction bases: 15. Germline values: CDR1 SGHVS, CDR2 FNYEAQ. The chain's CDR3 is CASSPTGQGGVLYGYTF. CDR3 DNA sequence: TGTGCCAGCAGCCCCACCGGACAGGGCGGCGTCCTCTATGGCTACACCTTC.

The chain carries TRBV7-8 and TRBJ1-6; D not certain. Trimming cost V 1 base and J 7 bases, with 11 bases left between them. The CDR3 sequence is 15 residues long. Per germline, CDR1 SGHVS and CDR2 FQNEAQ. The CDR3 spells CASSLVSIANSPLHF. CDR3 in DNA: TGTGCCAGCAGCTTAGTGTCGATAGCGAATTCACCCCTCCACTTT.

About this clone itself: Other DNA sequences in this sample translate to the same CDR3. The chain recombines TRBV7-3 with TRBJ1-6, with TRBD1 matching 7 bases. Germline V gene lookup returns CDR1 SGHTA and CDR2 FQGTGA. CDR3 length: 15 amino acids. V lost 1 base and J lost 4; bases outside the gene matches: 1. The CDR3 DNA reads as TGTGCCAGCAGCTTAAAGGGACAGTATAATTCACCCCTCCACTTT. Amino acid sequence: CASSLKGQYNSPLHF.

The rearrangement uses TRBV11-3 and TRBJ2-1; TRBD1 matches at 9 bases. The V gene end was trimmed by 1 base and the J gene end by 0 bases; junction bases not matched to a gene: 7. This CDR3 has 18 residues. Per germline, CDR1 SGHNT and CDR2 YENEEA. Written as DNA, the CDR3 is TGTGCCAGCAGCTTAGGGGAGGGACAGGGCGGCTCCTACAATGAGCAGTTCTTC. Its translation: CASSLGEGQGGSYNEQFF. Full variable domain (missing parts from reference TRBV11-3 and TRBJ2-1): EAGVVQSPRYKIIEKKQPVAFWCNPISGHNTLYWYLQNLGQGPELLIRYENEEAVDDSQLPKDRFSAERLKGVDSTLKIQPAELGDSAVYLCASSLGEGQGGSYNEQFFGPGTRLTVL.

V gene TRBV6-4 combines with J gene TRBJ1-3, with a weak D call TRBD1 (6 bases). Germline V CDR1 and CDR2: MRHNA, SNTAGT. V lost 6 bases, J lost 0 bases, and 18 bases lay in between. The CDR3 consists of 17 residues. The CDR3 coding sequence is TGTGCCAGCAGAGGGGGTTTCCTGCTGAGCTCTGGAAACACCATATATTTT. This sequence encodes CASRGGFLLSSGNTIYF.

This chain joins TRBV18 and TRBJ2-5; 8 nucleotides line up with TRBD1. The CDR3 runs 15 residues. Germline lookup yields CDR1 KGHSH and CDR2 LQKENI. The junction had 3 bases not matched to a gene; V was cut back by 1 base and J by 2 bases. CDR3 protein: CASSPHRTGQETQYF. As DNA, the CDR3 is TGTGCCAGCTCACCACATCGGACAGGGCAAGAGACCCAGTACTTC.